These 21 T cell receptor beta chains originate from one sample sequenced in a study of cytomegalovirus exposure and HLA in healthy donors. PCR was performed using 60 Vbeta and 13 Jbeta primers. Data came from immunoSEQ multiplex PCR; TCRdb stores just in-frame clones and leaves some out. This sample has 90,000 to 120,000 clones; 65% occur once, and the top ten carry 3.5% to 4%. The specimen sequenced was PBMCs. The receptor set was obtained from a man aged 30 to 39 in good health and CMV-seropositive.

This chain joins TRBV6-5 and TRBJ2-7; no definite D call. Trimming removed 6 bases from V and 0 bases from J, with 12 bases in between. The CDR3 is 14 amino acids. The V gene's germline CDR1 is MNHEY and CDR2 SVGAGI. The CDR3 region is CASSPNLISYEQYF. The CDR3 DNA reads as TGTGCCAGCAGCCCAAATCTAATCTCCTACGAGCAGTACTTC.

This clone has just a few counts. The chain is built from TRBV7-9 and TRBJ2-3, with TRBD2 identical over 10 bases. V shed 4 bases and J 0 bases; nucleotides not matched to a gene: 1. CDR1 and CDR2 (germline): SEHNR, FQNEAQ (reference sequence). The CDR3 covers 15 residues. CDR3 protein: CASSSGLASTDTQYF. The CDR3, as DNA: TGTGCCAGCAGCTCGGGACTAGCGAGCACAGATACGCAGTATTTT.

Worth noting for this clone: The same CDR3 is also encoded by other DNA sequences in this sample. The V call is TRBV11-1, the J call TRBJ1-5, with 7 bases that match TRBD1. CDR1 and CDR2 (germline): SGHAT, FQDESV (reference sequence). The CDR3 sequence is 16 residues long. V trimming: 2 bases; J trimming: 6 bases; junction bases outside the gene matches: 10. In nucleotides, the CDR3 is TGTGCCAGCAGCTTAATTGGGCAGGGGGAAAGTCAGCCCCAGCATTTT. Encoded protein: CASSLIGQGESQPQHF.

This chain joins TRBV7-2 and TRBJ2-3, with a tentative D call TRBD2 (6 bases). The CDR3 is 12 amino acids. V was clipped by 1 base and J by 13 bases, with 12 bases between them. Germline assignment: CDR1 SGHTA and CDR2 FQGNSA. CDR3 in amino acids: CASSLGTMVKYF. DNA for the CDR3: TGTGCCAGCAGCTTAGGGACTATGGTGAAGTATTTT.

This clone has a handful of counts. DNA for the CDR3: TGTGCCAGCAGCTTAGTTGTGACAGGGACCTATGGCTACACCTTC. Residues: CASSLVVTGTYGYTF. This chain joins TRBV11-2 and TRBJ1-2; 7 nucleotides align to TRBD1. CDR3 length: 15 residues. CDR1 is SGHAT and CDR2 is FQNNGV in the germline V gene. J lost 4 bases, V lost 1 base, and 6 bases had no gene match.

The chain combines TRBV29-1 with TRBJ1-2, with 9 bases that match TRBD1. Unmatched junction bases numbered 8, after V lost 4 bases and J lost 8 bases. Germline V CDR1 and CDR2: SQVTM, ANQGSEA. The CDR3 extends over 13 amino acids. The DNA of the CDR3 is TGCAGCGTTGTAGTGGACAGGGGCATAGGCTACACCTTC. Translation: CSVVVDRGIGYTF.

The chain employs TRBV11-3 and TRBJ2-3; weak D call: TRBD1 (5 bases). The CDR3 loop spans 15 amino acids. Germline CDR1 is SGHNT and CDR2 is YENEEA. Trimming left V 4 bases short and J 6 bases short, with 17 bases between. Here the CDR3 reads CASSSDSWAADTQYF. The DNA for the CDR3 is TGTGCCAGCAGCTCCGACAGTTGGGCGGCGGATACGCAGTATTTT. The variable domain in full, with the rest retrieved from reference TRBV11-3 and TRBJ2-3, is EAGVVQSPRYKIIEKKQPVAFWCNPISGHNTLYWYLQNLGQGPELLIRYENEEAVDDSQLPKDRFSAERLKGVDSTLKIQPAELGDSAVYLCASSSDSWAADTQYFGPGTRLTVL.

The rearrangement uses TRBV4-1 and TRBJ1-1; D unresolved. This CDR3 comprises 13 residues. The germline V gene has CDR1 MGHRA and CDR2 YSYEKL. Trimming removed 4 bases at V and 7 bases at J, with 13 bases between. Written as DNA, the CDR3 is TGCGCCAGCAGCCCCGTGGGCGGAGGTGAAGCTTTCTTT. This sequence encodes CASSPVGGGEAFF.

This chain uses TRBV2 with TRBJ2-6; 9 bases align to TRBD2. Germline V lookup: CDR1 SNHLY, CDR2 FYNNEI. This CDR3 has 18 residues. V was clipped by 6 bases and J by 0 bases; unmatched bases: 9. CDR3 sequence (DNA): TGTGCCAGCAGGGGACTAGCCGGGGCCCACTCTGGGGCCAACGTCCTGACTTTC. Amino acid sequence: CASRGLAGAHSGANVLTF.

V is TRBV5-1 and J is TRBJ2-5, with a possible D match to TRBD2 (6 bases). The V end was cut by 7 bases, the J end by 5 bases, with 21 bases between. The V gene's germline CDR1 is SGHRS and CDR2 YFSETQ. The CDR3 has 15 residues. The CDR3 DNA reads as TGCGCCAGCTGGCTCGATAGCGGTAGGTCGGAGACCCAGTACTTC. Its protein is CASWLDSGRSETQYF. The full variable domain, its missing parts supplied by reference TRBV5-1 and TRBJ2-5, is KAGVTQTPRYLIKTRGQQVTLSCSPISGHRSVSWYQQTPGQGLQFLFEYFSETQRNKGNFPGRFSGRQFSNSRSEMNVSTLELGDSALYLCASWLDSGRSETQYFGPGTRLLVL.

J is TRBJ2-7 and V is TRBV19; 10 nucleotides align to TRBD1. Germline V lookup: CDR1 LNHDA, CDR2 SQIVND (reference sequence). There are 13 residues in the CDR3. Trimming cost V 6 bases and J 4 bases; bases outside gene matches: 3. Here the CDR3 reads CASSEGQGYEQYF. CDR3 DNA sequence: TGTGCCAGTAGCGAGGGACAGGGGTACGAGCAGTACTTC. Using reference TRBV19 and TRBJ2-7 for the parts outside the CDR3, the full variable domain is DGGITQSPKYLFRKEGQNVTLSCEQNLNHDAMYWYRQDPGQGLRLIYYSQIVNDFQKGDIAEGYSVSREKKESFPLTVTSAQKNPTAFYLCASSEGQGYEQYFGPGTRLTVT.

The rearrangement joins TRBV15 to TRBJ2-4; TRBD2 aligns across 7 bases. This CDR3 has 15 amino acids. From germline, CDR1 is LNHNV and CDR2 YYDKDF (reference sequence). V dropped 5 bases and J dropped 0; count of bases not matched to a gene: 4. CDR3 sequence: CATSPGGAAKNIQYF. The CDR3 bases are TGTGCCACCAGCCCGGGGGGAGCAGCCAAAAACATTCAGTACTTC.

V gene TRBV13 combines with J gene TRBJ2-7, with no clear D. This CDR3 is 13 amino acids long. The ends were cut back, 4 bases at V and 2 bases at J, with 9 bases in the middle. The germline CDR1 and CDR2 sequences are PRHDT and FYEKMQ (reference sequence). CDR3 coding DNA: TGTGCCAGCAGCTCTCAGGTAACCTACGAGCAGTACTTC. This translates into CASSSQVTYEQYF.

The rearrangement uses TRBV19 and TRBJ2-7; 7 bases map to TRBD2. The germline gives CDR1 LNHDA, CDR2 SQIVND (reference sequence). V lost 6 bases to trimming and J lost 6 bases; unmatched junction nucleotides: 8. The CDR3 is made up of 13 amino acids. The CDR3 spells CASSQTSPGEQYF. The CDR3 nucleotides are TGTGCCAGTAGCCAGACTAGCCCCGGCGAGCAGTACTTC. The full variable domain, in which reference TRBV19 and TRBJ2-7 provide the parts outside the CDR3, is DGGITQSPKYLFRKEGQNVTLSCEQNLNHDAMYWYRQDPGQGLRLIYYSQIVNDFQKGDIAEGYSVSREKKESFPLTVTSAQKNPTAFYLCASSQTSPGEQYFGPGTRLTVT.

The rearrangement links TRBV29-1 to TRBJ1-1; 10 bases fit TRBD1. V lost 7 bases and J lost 0; bases outside the gene matches: 5. Germline CDR1 is SQVTM and CDR2 is ANQGSEA. The CDR3 spans 14 residues. The CDR3 sequence: CSGQGAGMNTEAFF. The DNA for the CDR3 is TGCAGCGGACAGGGGGCGGGAATGAACACTGAAGCTTTCTTT.

The CDR3 nucleotides are TGTGCCAGCAGCTTGAGAGCGGGGGTGACAGATACGCAGTATTTT. It is translated as CASSLRAGVTDTQYF. The chain links TRBV5-5 to TRBJ2-3; 8 bases are a match to TRBD2. The CDR3 runs 15 residues. Germline V gives CDR1 SGHKS, CDR2 YYEKEE (reference sequence). J gave up 3 bases and V 1 base, and 4 bases lay outside the gene matches. Variable domain in full (rest from reference TRBV5-5 and TRBJ2-3): DAGVTQSPTHLIKTRGQQVTLRCSPISGHKSVSWYQQVLGQGPQFIFQYYEKEERGRGNFPDRFSARQFPNYSSELNVNALLLGDSALYLCASSLRAGVTDTQYFGPGTRLTVL.

The rearrangement joins TRBV7-3 to TRBJ2-1; 7 bases match TRBD2. The CDR3 sequence is 15 residues long. Germline V CDR1 and CDR2: SGHTA, FQGTGA. V dropped 4 bases and J dropped 0; count of bases not matched to a gene: 3. CDR3 residues: CASSYTGGSYNEQFF. CDR3 bases: TGTGCCAGCAGCTACACGGGGGGCTCCTACAATGAGCAGTTCTTC.

This chain connects TRBV6-1 to TRBJ2-1; tentatively, D is TRBD2 (7 bases). In germline, CDR1 is MNHNS, CDR2 SASEGT. The CDR3 covers 14 residues. The germline V and J ends were trimmed by 7 bases and 12 bases, with 22 bases remaining between them. The CDR3 region is CASKRDQTGPLQFF. The CDR3 nucleotides are TGTGCCAGCAAGCGGGACCAAACAGGGCCCTTGCAGTTCTTC.

CDR3 loop: CASRRQPVLQETQYF. The CDR3 region has the DNA TGTGCCAGCAGACGACAGCCAGTACTTCAAGAGACCCAGTACTTC. The V gene is TRBV27, the J gene TRBJ2-5; a weak D match, TRBD1 (5 bases). The V gene's germline CDR1 is MNHEY and CDR2 SMNVEV (reference sequence). This CDR3 has 15 amino acids. Between the trimmed V and J ends, which lost 6 bases and 2 bases, there was a span of 16 bases.

V gene TRBV5-1 combines with J gene TRBJ2-7; 7 positions agree with TRBD1. CDR3 length: 13 amino acids. Looked up from germline, CDR1 is SGHRS and CDR2 is YFSETQ. The ends lost 4 bases at V and 5 bases at J; junction bases unmatched: 6. This chain's CDR3 is CASSRDRVNEQYF. The CDR3 bases are TGCGCCAGCAGCCGAGACAGGGTGAACGAGCAGTACTTC.

This chain links TRBV7-9 with TRBJ2-7; 8 bases align to TRBD2. CDR3 length equals 13 residues. After removal of 5 bases from V and 7 bases from J, the junction contained 7 bases not matched to a gene. The germline V gene has CDR1 SEHNR and CDR2 FQNEAQ (reference sequence). This CDR3 is CASSPSGQGEQYF. Here the CDR3 DNA reads TGTGCCAGCAGCCCTAGCGGGCAGGGGGAGCAGTACTTC. The entire variable domain, with the rest obtained from reference TRBV7-9 and TRBJ2-7, is as follows: DTGVSQNPRHKITKRGQNVTFRCDPISEHNRLYWYRQTLGQGPEFLTYFQNEAQLEKSRLLSDRFSAERPKGSFSTLEIQRTEQGDSAMYLCASSPSGQGEQYFGPGTRLTVT.